A single sample gave rise to the 6 T cell receptor beta chains below, sequenced in a study of blood T cell repertoires in COVID-19 (dated by TCRdb to between 2020 and 2021). The library was generated by the immunoSEQ multiplex PCR assay. Sourced from immuneACCESS, this table was stored by TCRdb with only in-frame sequences that have V and J called. A share of the clones is absent; for the studies checked, an unresolved V gene accounts for under half, and the remainder has no known explanation. In all, the sample holds roughly 230,000 clones, and 85% to 90% of those were seen once. The top ten clonotypes cover around 2.3% of the sample. The sequenced material came from peripheral blood. These receptor sequences come from a woman aged 60 to 75 with COVID-19, enrolled during active disease.

The rearrangement uses TRBV19 and TRBJ2-7; tentative D call: TRBD1 (6 bases). V shed 2 bases and J shed 1 base, with 9 bases lying between them. This CDR3 has 14 amino acids. CDR1 and CDR2 from the germline V gene are LNHDA and SQIVND (reference sequence). The CDR3 DNA reads TGTGCCAGTAGTATAAGGACAGATTCCTACGAGCAGTACTTC. Amino acids: CASSIRTDSYEQYF.

This sequence joins TRBV6-2 or TRBV6-3 and TRBJ1-5, with 11 bases fitting TRBD1. The germline V gene encodes CDR1 MNHEY and CDR2 SVGEGT. J lost 1 base, V lost 2 bases, and 7 bases had no gene match. The CDR3 is 18 amino acids. CDR3 in amino acids: CASSYPGQGVRSNQPQHF. CDR3 nucleotide sequence: TGTGCCAGCAGTTACCCGGGACAGGGGGTCAGGAGCAATCAGCCCCAGCATTTT.

The chain combines TRBV12-3 or TRBV12-4 with TRBJ1-4; D may be TRBD1 (5 bases). This CDR3 region has 13 residues. The ends were cut back, 5 bases at V and 4 bases at J, with 8 bases in the middle. CDR3 loop: CASSPDSNEKLFF. CDR3 sequence (DNA): TGTGCCAGCAGTCCAGACAGTAATGAAAAACTGTTTTTT.

The chain joins TRBV6-2 or TRBV6-3 to TRBJ1-6, with 8 bases that match TRBD1. CDR3 length: 16 amino acids. Germline V lookup: CDR1 MNHEY, CDR2 SVGEGT. V was clipped by 0 bases and J by 7 bases; unmatched bases: 5. The CDR3 sequence is CASSYSRGTGNSPLHF. In nucleotides, the CDR3 is TGTGCCAGCAGTTACTCGAGGGGGACAGGCAATTCACCCCTCCACTTT.

The chain is built from TRBV9 and TRBJ1-3, with D possibly being TRBD1 (6 bases). The CDR3 sequence is 16 residues long. Germline loops: CDR1 SGDLS, CDR2 YYNGEE. The V gene lost 0 bases and the J gene lost 3 bases, with 13 bases spanning the gap. The CDR3 protein is CASSVVAGAGGNTIYF. Written as DNA, the CDR3 is TGTGCCAGCAGCGTAGTCGCGGGGGCTGGTGGAAACACCATATATTTT.

The J gene is TRBJ1-1, the V gene TRBV10-3; D unresolved. V lost 4 bases to trimming and J lost 4 bases, with 16 bases between them. This CDR3 comprises 15 residues. CDR1 and CDR2 from the germline V gene are ENHRY and SYGVKD. CDR3 amino acids: CAISAGSVVGTEAFF. CDR3 coding DNA: TGTGCCATCAGTGCCGGTTCGGTCGTCGGCACTGAAGCTTTCTTT.